The 18 T cell receptor beta chains below come from one sample, sequenced in a study of T cell repertoires in cytomegalovirus infection. Their antigen targets remain unknown. TCRdb itself ran the reads through MiXCR, one entry per CDR3 protein. The table includes approximately 1,000,000 distinct CDR3 sequences, about 33% detected once. The sequenced sample was cultured CD8+ T cells from PBMCs, obtained from culture after CMV antigen stimulation. These receptors were taken from a human donor in good health (CMV status not recorded). Some clones in this sample may be carry-over from other donors' samples.

The chain links TRBV6-5 to TRBJ1-3, with D hard to call. This CDR3 has 15 amino acids. The V and J ends lost 2 bases and 2 bases respectively, with 10 bases between them. Germline CDR1 is MNHEY and CDR2 is SVGAGI. In nucleotides, the CDR3 is TGTGCCAGCAGTTACAGTAAAAATCCTGGAAACACCATATATTTT. This translates into CASSYSKNPGNTIYF.

This clonotype was observed a few times. The CDR3 loop reads CASSHPKRAPSPGELFF. The DNA of the CDR3 is TGCGCCAGCAGCCATCCGAAGCGGGCCCCTAGCCCCGGGGAGCTGTTTTTT. The chain employs TRBV4-3 and TRBJ2-2; weak D call: TRBD2 (6 bases). Per germline, CDR1 LGHNA and CDR2 YSLEER. The ends were cut back, 3 bases at V and 6 bases at J, with 20 bases in the middle. The length of the CDR3 is 17 residues.

The chain employs TRBV5-5 and TRBJ2-3, with 9 bases aligning to TRBD2. V lost 5 bases and J lost 2; bases outside the gene matches: 6. The length of the CDR3 is 15 residues. The germline CDR1 and CDR2 sequences are SGHKS and YYEKEE (reference sequence). The CDR3 DNA reads as TGTGCCAGCAGACTCCTAGCGGGGTTCACAGATACGCAGTATTTT. Its protein product is CASRLLAGFTDTQYF.

This clonotype was picked up many times. The V and J genes are TRBV7-2 and TRBJ2-5, with 10 nucleotides matching TRBD2. Germline values: CDR1 SGHTA, CDR2 FQGNSA. V shed 5 bases and J 5 bases; nucleotides not matched to a gene: 8. The CDR3 extends over 15 amino acids. CDR3 loop: CASSTSGGALETQYF. The CDR3 bases are TGTGCCAGCAGCACCAGCGGGGGGGCCCTGGAGACCCAGTACTTC.

This clonotype came up many times. The V gene is TRBV14, the J gene TRBJ2-1; the match to TRBD1 covers 10 bases. Germline CDR1 reads SGHDN; CDR2 reads FVKESK. CDR3 length equals 16 residues. The J segment lost 4 bases and the V segment lost 3 bases, leaving 6 bases of the junction unmatched. The CDR3 nucleotides are TGTGCCAGCAGCCACCCGGGACAGGGGAATTACAATGAGCAGTTCTTC. Its protein is CASSHPGQGNYNEQFF.

This clonotype was detected many times. V is TRBV19 and J is TRBJ1-5; no clear D gene. CDR1 LNHDA and CDR2 SQIVND come from the germline V gene (reference sequence). Trimming left V 7 bases short and J 2 bases short, with 15 bases between. This CDR3 spans 15 amino acids. The CDR3 DNA follows: TGTGCCAGTACCCTTTTGGGGAAAGGCAATCAGCCCCAGCATTTT. It is translated as CASTLLGKGNQPQHF.

This clonotype was seen more than once but under ten times. The chain joins TRBV12-3 or TRBV12-4 to TRBJ2-7; the D is unclear. The CDR3 extends over 12 amino acids. With 3 bases removed from V and 4 bases from J, the gap between germline ends came to 7 bases. The CDR3 nucleotides are TGTGCCAGCAGTTTCCGGGTTTACGAGCAGTACTTC. As protein: CASSFRVYEQYF.

This clonotype was counted a single time. CDR3 coding DNA: TGCGCCAGCACCATTGCAGGGGGGAACACAGATACGCAGTATTTT. Translation: CASTIAGGNTDTQYF. This sequence joins TRBV5-1 and TRBJ2-3; D is perhaps TRBD1 (7 bases). CDR3 size: 15 residues. Deletions cut 6 bases from V and 2 bases from J, with 16 bases between. Per germline, CDR1 SGHRS and CDR2 YFSETQ.

On this clonotype: The CDR3 end shows no conserved phenylalanine or tryptophan, and so a read error is likely. The rearrangement links TRBV28 to TRBJ2-2; 12 bases are a match to TRBD1. The CDR3 is 17 amino acids. CDR1 and CDR2 from the germline V gene are MDHEN and SYDVKM. Trimming at V came to 8 bases and at J to 1 base, leaving 8 bases not matched to a gene. The CDR3 DNA sequence: TGTGCCAGCGTAGGGGACAGGGGGCTAGAGAACACCGGGGAGCTGTTTCTT. This encodes CASVGDRGLENTGELFL.

The CDR3 DNA reads TGTGCCAGCAGCCCTAAGATGGTGGGCAGGGGGGCAGATACGCAGTATTTT. It is translated as CASSPKMVGRGADTQYF. The rearrangement links TRBV7-9 to TRBJ2-3; D is perhaps TRBD1 (7 bases). Germline CDR1 is SEHNR and CDR2 is FQNEAQ (reference sequence). Trimming removed 5 bases from V and 4 bases from J, with 22 bases in between. The CDR3 totals 17 residues.

Comments on this clonotype: One end of the junction fails to match germline, which may point to a read error. This rearrangement joins TRBV7-9 to TRBJ2-1; possibly TRBD2 for D (5 bases). Germline V gene lookup returns CDR1 SEHNR and CDR2 FQNEAQ (reference sequence). This CDR3 region has 17 residues. Written as DNA, the CDR3 is TGTGTCAGCAGCTCACTTCTACGGGCGAGGGAGTACAATGAGCAGTTCTTC. Its protein product is CVSSSLLRAREYNEQFF.

This clonotype appeared many times. The rearrangement links TRBV28 to TRBJ2-1, with D maybe TRBD1 (5 bases). V was cut by 5 bases and J by 10 bases, with 6 bases left in between. The CDR3 extends over 10 amino acids. Germline V gene data show CDR1 as MDHEN and CDR2 as SYDVKM. The CDR3 DNA is TGTGCCAGCAGTGACAGAGAGCAGTTCTTC. Protein product: CASSDREQFF.

There are a few counts of this clonotype. The rearrangement links TRBV10-1 to TRBJ2-2; D is uncertain. Trimming removed 0 bases from V and 7 bases from J, with 9 bases in between. There are 14 residues in the CDR3. Germline CDR1 and CDR2: WNHNN and SYGVQD (reference sequence). In DNA form, the CDR3 reads TGCGCCAGCAGTGAGTCTGTAGCTGGCGGGGAGCTGTTTTTT. Protein: CASSESVAGGELFF.

This clonotype has just a few counts. The V and J genes are TRBV11-2 and TRBJ2-2, with 9 bases that match TRBD2. V shed 1 base, J shed 7 bases, and the junction held 7 bases outside the gene matches. CDR3 length: 16 amino acids. Germline V gene data show CDR1 as SGHAT and CDR2 as FQNNGV. The CDR3 bases are TGTGCCAGCAGCTTAGCGGGACTAGCTTCCGGCGGGGAGCTGTTTTTT. Protein: CASSLAGLASGGELFF.

This chain links TRBV10-1 with TRBJ2-3; D remains unclear. Trimming pared 0 bases from V and 2 bases from J, leaving 9 bases between. The CDR3 length is 15 residues. Germline lookup yields CDR1 WNHNN and CDR2 SYGVQD (reference sequence). The CDR3, as DNA: TGCGCCAGCAGTGAGTCGCGAGGTCCCACAGATACGCAGTATTTT. It is translated as CASSESRGPTDTQYF.

The chain uses TRBV6-5 and TRBJ2-3, with 7 bases fitting TRBD2. The CDR3 is 15 amino acids. V shed 2 bases, J shed 4 bases, and the junction held 6 bases outside the gene matches. CDR1 and CDR2 (germline): MNHEY, SVGAGI. The CDR3 nucleotides are TGTGCCAGCAGTTACACAGCGGGGTCTGCAGATACGCAGTATTTT. Translating it yields CASSYTAGSADTQYF.

This clonotype has a handful of counts. The chain is built from TRBV27 and TRBJ1-6; a possible D gene is TRBD1 (6 bases). Trimming cost V 6 bases and J 9 bases, with 12 bases left between them. CDR1 and CDR2 from the germline V gene are MNHEY and SMNVEV (reference sequence). The length of the CDR3 is 13 residues. DNA for the CDR3: TGTGCCAGCAGCCCGATGGGGGCTTCACCCCTCCACTTT. Translating gives CASSPMGASPLHF.

This clonotype came up a few times. The CDR3 nucleotides are TGTGCCAGCAGCCTAGGGTGGGGGGGGGAAAAACTGTTTTTT. Amino acids: CASSLGWGGEKLFF. The chain carries TRBV7-2 and TRBJ1-4, with D possibly being TRBD1 (5 bases). The V end lost 5 bases, the J end lost 8 bases, and 15 bases lay between the germline ends. CDR3 length equals 14 residues. Germline CDR1 and CDR2: SGHTA and FQGNSA. The full variable domain, completed using reference TRBV7-2 and TRBJ1-4, is GAGVSQSPSNKVTEKGKDVELRCDPISGHTALYWYRQSLGQGLEFLIYFQGNSAPDKSGLPSDRFSAERTGGSVSTLTIQRTQQEDSAVYLCASSLGWGGEKLFFGSGTQLSVL.